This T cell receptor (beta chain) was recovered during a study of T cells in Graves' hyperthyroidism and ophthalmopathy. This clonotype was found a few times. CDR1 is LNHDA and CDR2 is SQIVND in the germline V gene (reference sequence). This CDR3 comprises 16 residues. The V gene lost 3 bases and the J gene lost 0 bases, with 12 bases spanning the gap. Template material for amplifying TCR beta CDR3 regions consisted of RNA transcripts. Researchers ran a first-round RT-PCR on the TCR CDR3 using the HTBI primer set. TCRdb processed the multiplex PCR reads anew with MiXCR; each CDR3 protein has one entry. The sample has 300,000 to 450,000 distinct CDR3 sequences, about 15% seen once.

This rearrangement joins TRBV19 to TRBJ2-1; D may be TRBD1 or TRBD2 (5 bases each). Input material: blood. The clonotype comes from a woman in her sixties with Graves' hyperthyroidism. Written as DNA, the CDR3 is TGTGCCAGTAGTATGGGACCCAGGAGCTCCTACAATGAGCAGTTCTTC. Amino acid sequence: CASSMGPRSSYNEQFF.